This T cell receptor (beta chain) was identified during a study of shared clonotypes between healthy human individuals. Repertoires were generated with immunoSEQ multiplex PCR, while TCRdb's copy carries only in-frame clones and drops some. The top ten clones hold roughly 0.45% of a sample with roughly 1.5 million clones, approximately 98% of them seen once. With V trimmed by 3 bases and J by 5 bases, 4 bases remained unmatched. Germline CDR1 reads LGHNA; CDR2 reads YSLEER. The CDR3 sequence is 15 residues long. The source of this sequence is a man aged 25 to 40 in good health. Sequencing was done on a sample of naive CD4+ T cells sorted from blood. Regarding subset: CD45RA+ positively selected. The chain is built from TRBV4-3 and TRBJ2-5, with TRBD2 matching over 12 bases. In DNA form, the CDR3 reads TGCGCCAGCAGCCAGTCGCTAGCGGGGGGGGAGACCCAGTACTTC. Translating it yields CASSQSLAGGETQYF.